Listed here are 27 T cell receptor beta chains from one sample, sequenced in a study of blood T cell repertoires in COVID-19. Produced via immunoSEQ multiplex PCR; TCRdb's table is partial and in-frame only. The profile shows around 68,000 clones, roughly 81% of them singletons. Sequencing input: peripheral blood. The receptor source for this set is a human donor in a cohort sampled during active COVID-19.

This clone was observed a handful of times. The CDR3 loop is CASSPGGRDGYTF. Written as DNA, the CDR3 is TGTGCCAGCAGTCCCGGAGGGCGGGATGGCTACACCTTC. J is TRBJ1-2 and V is TRBV6-5; D is uncertain. Trimming pared 5 bases from V and 6 bases from J, leaving 13 bases between. The CDR3 loop spans 13 amino acids. Germline CDR1 is MNHEY and CDR2 is SVGAGI.

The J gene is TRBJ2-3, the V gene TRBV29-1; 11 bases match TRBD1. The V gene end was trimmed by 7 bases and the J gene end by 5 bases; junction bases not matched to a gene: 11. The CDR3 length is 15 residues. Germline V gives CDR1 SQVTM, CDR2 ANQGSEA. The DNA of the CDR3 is TGCAGCGCCTCCCCCGGGACAGGGGGGGGAGATACGCAGTATTTT. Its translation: CSASPGTGGGDTQYF.

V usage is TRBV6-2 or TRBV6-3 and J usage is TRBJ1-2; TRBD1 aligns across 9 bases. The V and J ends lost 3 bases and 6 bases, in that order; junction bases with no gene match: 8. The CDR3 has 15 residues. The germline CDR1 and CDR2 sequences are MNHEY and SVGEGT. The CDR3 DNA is TGTGCCAGCAGTTATTACACCGGGACAGGGAATGGCTACACCTTC. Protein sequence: CASSYYTGTGNGYTF.

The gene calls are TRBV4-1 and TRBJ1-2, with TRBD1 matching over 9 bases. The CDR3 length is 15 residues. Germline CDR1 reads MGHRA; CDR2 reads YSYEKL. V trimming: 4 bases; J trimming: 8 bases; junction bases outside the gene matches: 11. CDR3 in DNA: TGCGCCAGCAGCCGTGGTCCCGGGACAGGGTTCGGCTACACCTTC. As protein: CASSRGPGTGFGYTF.

CDR3 in amino acids: CASTRGSGGENEQFF. The CDR3 DNA follows: TGTGCCAGCACCAGGGGTAGCGGGGGAGAAAATGAGCAGTTCTTC. The chain joins TRBV6-6 to TRBJ2-1, with 9 bases fitting TRBD2. CDR3 length: 15 amino acids. Germline V gene sequence: CDR1 MNHNY, CDR2 SVGAGI (reference sequence). With V trimmed by 7 bases and J by 7 bases, 11 bases remained unmatched.

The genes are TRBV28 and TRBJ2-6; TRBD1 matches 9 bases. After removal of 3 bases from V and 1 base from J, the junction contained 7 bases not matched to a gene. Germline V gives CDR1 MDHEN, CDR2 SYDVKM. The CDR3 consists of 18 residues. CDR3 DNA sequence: TGTGCCAGCAGTTTTCTGGGACAGGGTTCATCTGGGGCCAACGTCCTGACTTTC. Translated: CASSFLGQGSSGANVLTF.

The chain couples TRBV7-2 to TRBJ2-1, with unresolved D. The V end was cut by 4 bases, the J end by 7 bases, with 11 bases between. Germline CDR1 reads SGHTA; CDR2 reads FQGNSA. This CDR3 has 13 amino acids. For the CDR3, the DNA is TGTGCCAGCAGCTCACTGAGCGTAAATGAGCAGTTCTTC. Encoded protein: CASSSLSVNEQFF. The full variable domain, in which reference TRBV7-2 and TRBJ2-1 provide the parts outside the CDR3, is GAGVSQSPSNKVTEKGKDVELRCDPISGHTALYWYRQSLGQGLEFLIYFQGNSAPDKSGLPSDRFSAERTGGSVSTLTIQRTQQEDSAVYLCASSSLSVNEQFFGPGTRLTVL.

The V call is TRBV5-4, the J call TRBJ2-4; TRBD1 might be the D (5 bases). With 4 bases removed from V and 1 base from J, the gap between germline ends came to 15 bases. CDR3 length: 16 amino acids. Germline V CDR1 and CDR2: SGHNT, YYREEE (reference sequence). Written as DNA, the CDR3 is TGTGCCAGCAGCATGTCGGCAGGGTGGGCCAAAAACATTCAGTACTTC. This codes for CASSMSAGWAKNIQYF.

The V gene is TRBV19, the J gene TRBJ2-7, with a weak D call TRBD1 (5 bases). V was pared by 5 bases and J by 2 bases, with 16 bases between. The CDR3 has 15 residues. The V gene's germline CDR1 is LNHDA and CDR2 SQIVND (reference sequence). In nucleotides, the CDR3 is TGTGCCAGTAGTCCTCTGGCTGGACAAACCTACGAGCAGTACTTC. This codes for CASSPLAGQTYEQYF.

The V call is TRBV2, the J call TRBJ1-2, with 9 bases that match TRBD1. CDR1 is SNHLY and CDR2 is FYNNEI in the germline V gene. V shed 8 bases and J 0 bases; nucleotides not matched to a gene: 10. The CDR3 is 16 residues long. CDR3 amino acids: CASQETRTGANYGYTF. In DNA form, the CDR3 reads TGTGCCAGCCAAGAAACCCGGACAGGGGCTAACTATGGCTACACCTTC. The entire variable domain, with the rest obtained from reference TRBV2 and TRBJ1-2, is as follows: EPEVTQTPSHQVTQMGQEVILRCVPISNHLYFYWYRQILGQKVEFLVSFYNNEISEKSEIFDDQFSVERPDGSNFTLKIRSTKLEDSAMYFCASQETRTGANYGYTFGSGTRLTVV.

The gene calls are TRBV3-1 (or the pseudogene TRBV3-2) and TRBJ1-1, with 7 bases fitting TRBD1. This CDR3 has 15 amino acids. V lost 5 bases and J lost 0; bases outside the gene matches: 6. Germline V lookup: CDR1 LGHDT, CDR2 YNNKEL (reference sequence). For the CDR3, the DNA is TGTGCCAGCAGCTACGGGACAGCCATGAACACTGAAGCTTTCTTT. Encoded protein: CASSYGTAMNTEAFF.

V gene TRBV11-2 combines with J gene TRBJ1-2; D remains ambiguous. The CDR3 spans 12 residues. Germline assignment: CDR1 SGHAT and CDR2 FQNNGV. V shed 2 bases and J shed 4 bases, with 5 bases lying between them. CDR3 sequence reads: CASSLLSYGYTF. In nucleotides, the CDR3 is TGTGCCAGCAGCTTATTATCCTATGGCTACACCTTC.

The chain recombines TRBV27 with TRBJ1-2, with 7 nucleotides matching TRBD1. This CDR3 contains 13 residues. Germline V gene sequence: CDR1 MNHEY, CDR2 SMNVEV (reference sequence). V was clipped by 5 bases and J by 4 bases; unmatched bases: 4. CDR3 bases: TGTGCCAGCAGTCCGGGACAGCTCTATGGCTACACCTTC. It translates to CASSPGQLYGYTF.

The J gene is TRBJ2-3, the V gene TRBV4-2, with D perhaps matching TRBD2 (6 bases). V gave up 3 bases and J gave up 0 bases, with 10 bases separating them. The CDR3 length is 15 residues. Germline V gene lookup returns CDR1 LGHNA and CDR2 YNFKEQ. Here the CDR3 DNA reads TGTGCCAGCAGCCAGCGTGCGGGAAGCACAGATACGCAGTATTTT. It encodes CASSQRAGSTDTQYF.

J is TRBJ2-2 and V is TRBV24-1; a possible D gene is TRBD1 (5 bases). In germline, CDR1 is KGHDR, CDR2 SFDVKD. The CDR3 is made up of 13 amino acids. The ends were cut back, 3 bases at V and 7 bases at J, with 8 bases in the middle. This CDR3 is CATSDGAIGELFF. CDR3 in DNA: TGTGCCACCAGTGATGGGGCTATCGGGGAGCTGTTTTTT.

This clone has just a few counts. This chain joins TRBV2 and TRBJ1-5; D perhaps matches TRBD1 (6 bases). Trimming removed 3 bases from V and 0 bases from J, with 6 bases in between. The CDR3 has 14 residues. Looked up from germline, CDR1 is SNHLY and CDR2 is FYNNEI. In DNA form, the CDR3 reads TGTGCCAGCAGTGAGGACAGTAGCAATCAGCCCCAGCATTTT. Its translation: CASSEDSSNQPQHF.

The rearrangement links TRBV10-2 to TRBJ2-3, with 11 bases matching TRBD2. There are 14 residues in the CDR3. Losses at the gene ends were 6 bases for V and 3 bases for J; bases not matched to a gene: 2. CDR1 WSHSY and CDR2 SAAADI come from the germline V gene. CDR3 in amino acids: CASSPSGRTDTQYF. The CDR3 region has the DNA TGCGCCAGCAGCCCTAGCGGGAGGACAGATACGCAGTATTTT.

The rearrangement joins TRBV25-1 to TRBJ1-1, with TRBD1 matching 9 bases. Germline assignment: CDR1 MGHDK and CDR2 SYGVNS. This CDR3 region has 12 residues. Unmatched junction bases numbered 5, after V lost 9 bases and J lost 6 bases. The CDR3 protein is CASTQGASEAFF. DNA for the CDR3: TGTGCCAGTACACAGGGGGCATCTGAAGCTTTCTTT.

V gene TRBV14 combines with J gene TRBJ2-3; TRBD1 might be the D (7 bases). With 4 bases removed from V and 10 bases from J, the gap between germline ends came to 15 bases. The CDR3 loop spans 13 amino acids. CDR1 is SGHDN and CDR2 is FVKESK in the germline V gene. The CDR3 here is CASSPLDREAQYF. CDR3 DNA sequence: TGTGCCAGCAGCCCACTAGACAGGGAGGCGCAGTATTTT.

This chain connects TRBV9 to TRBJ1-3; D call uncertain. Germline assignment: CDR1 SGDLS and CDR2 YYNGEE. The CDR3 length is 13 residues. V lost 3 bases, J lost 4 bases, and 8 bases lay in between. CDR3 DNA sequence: TGTGCCAGCAGCGCCCCGCAGGGAAACACCATATATTTT. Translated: CASSAPQGNTIYF. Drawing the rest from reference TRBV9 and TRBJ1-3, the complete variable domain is DSGVTQTPKHLITATGQRVTLRCSPRSGDLSVYWYQQSLDQGLQFLIQYYNGEERAKGNILERFSAQQFPDLHSELNLSSLELGDSALYFCASSAPQGNTIYFGEGSWLTVV.

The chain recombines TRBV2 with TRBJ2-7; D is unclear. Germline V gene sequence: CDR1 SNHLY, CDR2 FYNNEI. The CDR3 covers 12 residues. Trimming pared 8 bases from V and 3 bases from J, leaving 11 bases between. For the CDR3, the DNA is TGTGCCAGCCGTGCTACCTACTACGAGCAGTACTTC. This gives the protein CASRATYYEQYF.

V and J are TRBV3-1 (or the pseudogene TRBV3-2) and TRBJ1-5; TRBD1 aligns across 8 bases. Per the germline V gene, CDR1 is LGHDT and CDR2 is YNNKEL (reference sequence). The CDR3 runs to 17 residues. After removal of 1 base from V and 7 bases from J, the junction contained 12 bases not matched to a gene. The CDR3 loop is CASSQGPTTGVRQPQHF. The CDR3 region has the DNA TGTGCCAGCAGCCAAGGACCGACGACAGGGGTGAGGCAGCCCCAGCATTTT.

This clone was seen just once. DNA for the CDR3: TGTGCCAGTAGTATTGAGGGGGTTGAGCAGTTCTTC. Translation gives CASSIEGVEQFF. This rearrangement joins TRBV19 to TRBJ2-1; the D gene is possibly TRBD1 (6 bases). In germline, CDR1 is LNHDA, CDR2 SQIVND (reference sequence). This CDR3 region has 12 residues. V was pared by 3 bases and J by 9 bases, with 9 bases between.

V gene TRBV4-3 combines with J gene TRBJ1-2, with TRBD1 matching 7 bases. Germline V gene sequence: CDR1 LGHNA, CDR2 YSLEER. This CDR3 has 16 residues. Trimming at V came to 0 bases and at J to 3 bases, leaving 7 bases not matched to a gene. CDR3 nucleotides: TGCGCCAGCAGCCAAGATCAAGGGGACAGCTACTATGGCTACACCTTC. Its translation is CASSQDQGDSYYGYTF.

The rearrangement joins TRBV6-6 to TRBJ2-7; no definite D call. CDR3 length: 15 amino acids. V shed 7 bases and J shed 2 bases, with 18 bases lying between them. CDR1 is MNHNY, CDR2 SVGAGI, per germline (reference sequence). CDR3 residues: CASTYGQGRAYEQYF. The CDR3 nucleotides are TGTGCCAGCACCTACGGCCAAGGTCGGGCCTACGAGCAGTACTTC.

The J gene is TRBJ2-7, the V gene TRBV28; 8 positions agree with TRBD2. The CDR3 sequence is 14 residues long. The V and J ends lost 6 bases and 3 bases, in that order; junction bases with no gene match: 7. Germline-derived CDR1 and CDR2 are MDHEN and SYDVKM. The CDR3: CASRSLADNYEQYF. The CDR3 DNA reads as TGTGCCAGCAGATCACTAGCGGATAACTACGAGCAGTACTTC.

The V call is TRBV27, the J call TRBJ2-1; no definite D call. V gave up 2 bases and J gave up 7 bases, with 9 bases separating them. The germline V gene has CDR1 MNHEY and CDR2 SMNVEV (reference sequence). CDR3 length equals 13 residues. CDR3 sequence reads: CASSLIGANEQFF. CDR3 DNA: TGTGCCAGCAGTTTAATCGGAGCTAATGAGCAGTTCTTC.